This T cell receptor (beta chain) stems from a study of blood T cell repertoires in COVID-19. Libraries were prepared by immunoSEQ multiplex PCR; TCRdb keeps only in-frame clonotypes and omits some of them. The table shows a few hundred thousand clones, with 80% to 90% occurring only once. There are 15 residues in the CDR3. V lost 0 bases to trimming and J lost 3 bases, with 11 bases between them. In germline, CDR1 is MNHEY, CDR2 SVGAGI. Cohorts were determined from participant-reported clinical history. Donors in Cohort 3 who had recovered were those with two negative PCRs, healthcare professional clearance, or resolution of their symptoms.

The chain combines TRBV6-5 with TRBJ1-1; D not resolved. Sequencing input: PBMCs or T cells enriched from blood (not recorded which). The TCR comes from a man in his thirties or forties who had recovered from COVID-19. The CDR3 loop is CASSYSDPEDTEAFF. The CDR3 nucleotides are TGTGCCAGCAGTTACTCCGACCCCGAGGACACTGAAGCTTTCTTT.